Following are 31 T cell receptor beta chains from one sample sequenced in a study of tumor-infiltrating lymphocytes in glioblastoma multiforme. TCRB libraries came from RNA via three nested multiplex PCR rounds. One entry per CDR3 protein results from TCRdb running MiXCR on the multiplex PCR reads. This sample has about 9,600 distinct CDR3 sequences, with 65% to 75% found just once. Specimen: brain tumor tissue. The receptors were gathered from a male donor with glioblastoma.

This sequence joins TRBV20-1 and TRBJ2-1; D gene ambiguous. CDR3 length equals 12 residues. The V gene lost 0 bases and the J gene lost 10 bases, with 10 bases spanning the gap. Germline assignment: CDR1 DFQATT and CDR2 SNEGSKA (reference sequence). CDR3 loop: CSARDDDHEQFF. The DNA for the CDR3 is TGCAGTGCTAGAGACGATGATCACGAGCAGTTCTTC.

This clonotype was counted a single time. One end of the junction fails to match germline, which may point to a read error. V and J are TRBV12-3 or TRBV12-4 and TRBJ2-7; no definite D call. The CDR3 sequence is 12 residues long. The CDR3 here is CASGLQPGEQYF. The CDR3, as DNA: TGTGCCAGCGGTTTACAGCCTGGCGAGCAGTATTTC.

The chain couples TRBV29-1 to TRBJ1-2, with 8 bases matching TRBD1. Losses at the gene ends were 7 bases for V and 3 bases for J; bases not matched to a gene: 4. The CDR3 loop spans 12 amino acids. Germline CDR1 SQVTM, CDR2 ANQGSEA. CDR3 DNA: TGCAGCGGGGTACAGGGGGACTATGGCTACACCTTC. It is translated as CSGVQGDYGYTF. The variable domain in full, with the rest retrieved from reference TRBV29-1 and TRBJ1-2, is SAVISQKPSRDICQRGTSLTIQCQVDSQVTMMFWYRQQPGQSLTLIATANQGSEATYESGFVIDKFPISRPNLTFSTLTVSNMSPEDSSIYLCSGVQGDYGYTFGSGTRLTVV.

The chain recombines TRBV25-1 with TRBJ2-7, with 7 bases that match TRBD2. V was clipped by 1 base and J by 0 bases; unmatched bases: 15. Looked up from germline, CDR1 is MGHDK and CDR2 is SYGVNS. The CDR3 is made up of 19 amino acids. In nucleotides, the CDR3 is TGTGCCAGCAGTGAATTGGGGGAGGGAGGGCCTTCTAGCTCCTACGAGCAGTACTTC. Translating gives CASSELGEGGPSSSYEQYF.

As regards this clonotype: One end of the junction is discordant with germline, which a read error may explain. This sequence joins TRBV14 and TRBJ1-1, with D tentatively TRBD1 (5 bases). CDR3 length: 15 amino acids. Germline V gives CDR1 SGHDN, CDR2 FVKESK. This CDR3 reads CVSSHIGQPNTEAFF. The CDR3, as DNA: TGTGTCAGCAGCCATATCGGACAACCGAACACTGAAGCTTTCTTT.

The chain combines TRBV20-1 with TRBJ2-7, with TRBD2 identical over 11 bases. The length of the CDR3 is 17 residues. J was trimmed by 4 bases and V by 6 bases; bases with no gene match: 17. CDR1 is DFQATT, CDR2 SNEGSKA, per germline (reference sequence). The CDR3 coding sequence is TGCAGTGCAACCGGGACTAGCGGTTCCGGCGCTACTTACGAGCAGTACTTC. Its translation is CSATGTSGSGATYEQYF.

This rearrangement joins TRBV11-1 to TRBJ2-6; the D gene is possibly TRBD1 (6 bases). Trimming pared 5 bases from V and 7 bases from J, leaving 12 bases between. Germline CDR1 is SGHAT and CDR2 is FQDESV (reference sequence). The CDR3 spans 14 residues. CDR3 protein: CASSETGIANVLTF. DNA for the CDR3: TGTGCCAGCAGCGAAACAGGGATAGCCAACGTCCTGACTTTC. Variable domain in full (rest from reference TRBV11-1 and TRBJ2-6): EAEVAQSPRYKITEKSQAVAFWCDPISGHATLYWYRQILGQGPELLVQFQDESVVDDSQLPKDRFSAERLKGVDSTLKIQPAELGDSAMYLCASSETGIANVLTFGAGSRLTVL.

There are a few counts of this clonotype. The chain uses TRBV11-2 and TRBJ2-1, with D hard to call. Trimming removed 0 bases at V and 6 bases at J, with 6 bases between. CDR1 and CDR2 from the germline V gene are SGHAT and FQNNGV. The CDR3 contains 13 residues. CDR3 sequence: CASSLEQTNEQFF. Here the CDR3 DNA reads TGTGCCAGCAGCTTAGAACAGACCAATGAGCAGTTCTTC.

The chain recombines TRBV11-2 with TRBJ1-4; D perhaps matches TRBD1 (6 bases). Germline V gene lookup returns CDR1 SGHAT and CDR2 FQNNGV. The CDR3 contains 15 residues. V gave up 5 bases and J gave up 1 base, with 11 bases separating them. This chain's CDR3 is CASSPRGQTNEKLFF. DNA of the CDR3: TGTGCCAGCAGCCCTCGGGGACAAACTAATGAAAAACTGTTTTTT.

The V and J genes are TRBV20-1 and TRBJ2-3; 8 positions agree with TRBD2. CDR1 is DFQATT, CDR2 SNEGSKA, per germline (reference sequence). CDR3 size: 14 residues. V trimming: 6 bases; J trimming: 1 base; junction bases outside the gene matches: 6. The CDR3 nucleotides are TGCAGTGCATGGGGGCGGGAGGGCACAGATACGCAGTATTTT. Protein: CSAWGREGTDTQYF.

The chain links TRBV11-2 to TRBJ1-2, with D maybe TRBD1 (5 bases). CDR3 length: 13 residues. Trimming left V 3 bases short and J 7 bases short, with 12 bases between. Germline lookup yields CDR1 SGHAT and CDR2 FQNNGV. CDR3 sequence reads: CASSLYRGRGYTF. For the CDR3, the DNA is TGTGCCAGCAGCTTGTATAGGGGTCGTGGCTACACCTTC.

The chain joins TRBV10-2 to TRBJ2-2, with TRBD1 matching over 10 bases. Looked up from germline, CDR1 is WSHSY and CDR2 is SAAADI. The CDR3 has 14 amino acids. Trimming took 4 bases from V and 6 from J; bases not matched to a gene: 2. The CDR3: CASSVTGGPGELFF. Here the CDR3 DNA reads TGCGCCAGCAGTGTGACAGGGGGCCCCGGGGAGCTGTTTTTT.

A remark on this clonotype: The DNA is left out, because the CDR3 cannot be placed on it with certainty; the CDR3 is given as TCRdb lists it. This chain links TRBV4-2 with TRBJ2-3; TRBD2 was called by the table and not checked on the DNA. The length of the CDR3 is 17 amino acids, counting both ends. From germline, CDR1 is LGHNA and CDR2 YNFKEQ. The CDR3 loop is CASSQEWASGTTDALYF.

Details on this clonotype: The junction departs from the called germline gene at one end, perhaps through a read error. The chain joins TRBV5-5 to TRBJ1-2; D remains ambiguous. Germline CDR1 reads SGHKS; CDR2 reads YYEKEE (reference sequence). The CDR3 loop spans 15 amino acids. The DNA of the CDR3 is TGTGCCAGCGGCTTGGTCCTCAGCCTCACTGAGGGCTACATCTTC. It codes for CASGLVLSLTEGYIF.

A note on this clonotype: The junction differs from germline at one of its ends, possibly a read error. This rearrangement joins TRBV11-2 to TRBJ2-2; 7 nucleotides align to TRBD2. The germline V gene has CDR1 SGHAT and CDR2 FQNNGV. The CDR3 runs 20 residues. DNA of the CDR3: TGTGCCAGCACCCCCTCATCCGGCCAAGGGCTAGCGGTAAACACCGGGGAGCTATCTTTT. It yields the protein CASTPSSGQGLAVNTGELSF. The variable domain in full, with the rest retrieved from reference TRBV11-2 and TRBJ2-2, is EAGVAQSPRYKIIEKRQSVAFWCNPISGHATLYWYQQILGQGPKLLIQFQNNGVVDDSQLPKDRFSAERLKGVDSTLKIQPAKLEDSAVYLCASTPSSGQGLAVNTGELSFGEGSRLTVL.

The V and J genes are TRBV20-1 and TRBJ2-1, with 10 positions matching TRBD2. The germline CDR1 and CDR2 sequences are DFQATT and SNEGSKA (reference sequence). After removal of 3 bases from V and 5 bases from J, the junction contained 10 bases not matched to a gene. CDR3 size: 16 residues. This CDR3 reads CSARDLAGDTHNEQFF. As DNA, the CDR3 is TGCAGTGCTAGGGACCTAGCGGGAGATACCCACAATGAGCAGTTCTTC.

This clonotype was observed a few times. A much bigger clone sits one base away, suggesting this may be a read error. V and J are TRBV5-1 and TRBJ2-4; D is perhaps TRBD2 (6 bases). The CDR3 totals 16 residues. Germline values: CDR1 SGHRS, CDR2 YFSETQ. The CDR3 protein is CANSRISRAKEGIQYF. CDR3 in DNA: TGCGCCAACAGCCGGATTAGCAGGGCGAAGGAGGGCATTCAGTACTTC.

V gene TRBV7-8 combines with J gene TRBJ2-5; D is uncertain. Trimming pared 10 bases from V and 1 base from J, leaving 7 bases between. Germline loops: CDR1 SGHVS, CDR2 FQNEAQ. The CDR3 spans 11 residues. The CDR3 bases are TGTGCCAATTTATTCCAAGAGACCCAGTACTTC. Its translation: CANLFQETQYF.

The chain has TRBV11-2 and TRBJ2-3; D unresolved. CDR1 and CDR2 (germline): SGHAT, FQNNGV. V dropped 1 base and J dropped 3 bases, with 11 bases sitting between them. CDR3 size: 15 residues. Here the CDR3 reads CASSLVAVPTDTQYF. As DNA, the CDR3 is TGTGCCAGCAGCTTAGTGGCAGTACCAACAGATACGCAGTATTTT.

The chain couples TRBV11-3 to TRBJ2-2; perhaps TRBD2 as D (6 bases). CDR1 is SGHNT and CDR2 is YENEEA in the germline V gene. CDR3 size: 15 residues. Between the trimmed V and J ends, which lost 2 bases and 6 bases, there was a span of 13 bases. The CDR3 loop is CASSLSPREAGELFF. In nucleotides, the CDR3 is TGTGCCAGCAGCTTAAGTCCCAGGGAGGCCGGGGAGCTGTTTTTT.

About this clonotype: A much larger clone is a single base away; this may be a read error. The rearrangement uses TRBV30 and TRBJ2-7, with unresolved D. The CDR3 runs 12 residues. V shed 4 bases and J shed 5 bases, with 12 bases lying between them. The germline gives CDR1 GTSNPN, CDR2 SVGIG (reference sequence). CDR3 amino acids: CAWNSNHNEQYF. For the CDR3, the DNA is TGTGCCTGGAATAGTAACCACAACGAGCAGTACTTC.

By its share, this clonotype is medium-sized. The chain couples TRBV20-1 to TRBJ1-1; TRBD1 agrees at 7 bases. CDR3 length: 13 amino acids. Germline V lookup: CDR1 DFQATT, CDR2 SNEGSKA (reference sequence). V gave up 6 bases and J gave up 2 bases; unmatched junction bases: 6. CDR3 amino acids: CSAPRQGNTEAFF. CDR3 nucleotides: TGCAGTGCACCCAGACAGGGTAACACTGAAGCTTTCTTT.

The rearrangement joins TRBV28 to TRBJ2-2, with TRBD1 matching 7 bases. The germline V gene has CDR1 MDHEN and CDR2 SYDVKM. This CDR3 is 15 amino acids long. J gave up 1 base and V 4 bases, and 3 bases lay outside the gene matches. CDR3 sequence: CASSSGQKNTGELFF. For the CDR3, the DNA is TGTGCCAGCAGTTCGGGACAGAAGAACACCGGGGAGCTGTTTTTT.

This sequence joins TRBV29-1 and TRBJ2-7, with 7 positions matching TRBD2. The CDR3 consists of 13 residues. CDR1 is SQVTM, CDR2 ANQGSEA, per germline. CDR3 coding DNA: TGCAATGTCCAAACTAGCGACACCTACGAGCAGTACTTC. It codes for CNVQTSDTYEQYF.

For this clonotype: The CDR3 end shows no conserved phenylalanine or tryptophan, and so a read error is likely. This rearrangement joins TRBV20-1 to TRBJ2-3; no clear D. Trimming removed 6 bases from V and 5 bases from J, with 18 bases in between. The CDR3 has 14 residues. The V gene's germline CDR1 is DFQATT and CDR2 SNEGSKA (reference sequence). The CDR3 DNA follows: TGCAGTGCCACGGTAGCCGGAGAACGAGATACGCAGTATTTA. Its translation: CSATVAGERDTQYL.

About this clonotype itself: A read error may explain this, as a much larger clone is one base away. The V call is TRBV4-1, the J call TRBJ1-3, with a tentative D call TRBD1 (5 bases). The CDR3 contains 18 residues. Trimming took 3 bases from V and 11 from J, leaving 29 bases between them. The V gene's germline CDR1 is MGHRA and CDR2 YSYEKL. The chain's CDR3 is CASSHQAPRGAVFNSIYF. Written as DNA, the CDR3 is TGCGCCAGCAGCCACCAAGCTCCCCGAGGGGCCGTCTTTAACTCCATATATTTT.

The chain couples TRBV29-1 to TRBJ1-2; perhaps TRBD1 as D (5 bases). Germline assignment: CDR1 SQVTM and CDR2 ANQGSEA. This CDR3 has 12 residues. The CDR3 sequence: CTVRRDVPGYTF. The DNA for the CDR3 is TGCACAGTCCGCCGGGACGTACCTGGCTACACCTTC.

A few counts support this clonotype. The CDR3 nucleotides are TGCAGTATGGGGGGGCTAGCGGGAGGGCACCAGTACTTC. Residues: CSMGGLAGGHQYF. V is TRBV20-1 and J is TRBJ2-7, with 12 bases aligning to TRBD2. In germline, CDR1 is DFQATT, CDR2 SNEGSKA (reference sequence). V lost 8 bases and J lost 10; bases outside the gene matches: 12. The CDR3 runs to 13 residues.

V usage is TRBV11-2 and J usage is TRBJ2-1; D might be TRBD1 (6 bases). The CDR3 contains 13 residues. V was shortened by 5 bases and J by 6 bases, with 11 bases between the two germline ends. The germline gives CDR1 SGHAT, CDR2 FQNNGV. The CDR3: CASSRGISNEQFF. The CDR3 DNA follows: TGTGCCAGCAGCAGGGGGATTTCCAATGAGCAGTTCTTC.

For this clonotype: The missing conserved phenylalanine or tryptophan at the end of this CDR3 makes a read error likely. V and J are TRBV10-3 and TRBJ2-1; no reliable D call. Trimming took 2 bases from V and 11 from J, leaving 7 bases between them. Germline-derived CDR1 and CDR2 are ENHRY and SYGVKD. The CDR3 runs to 11 residues. CDR3 region: CAISEGSKQFL. CDR3 sequence (DNA): TGTGCCATCAGTGAGGGCAGTAAGCAGTTCTTA.

The chain employs TRBV10-2 and TRBJ1-4, with a possible D match to TRBD1 (5 bases). Germline CDR1 and CDR2: WSHSY and SAAADI. V gave up 3 bases and J gave up 3 bases, with 14 bases separating them. The CDR3 runs 16 residues. The CDR3 DNA follows: TGCGCCAGCAGTGACAGGGAGAGCAGAGCTAATGAAAAACTGTTTTTT. This encodes CASSDRESRANEKLFF.